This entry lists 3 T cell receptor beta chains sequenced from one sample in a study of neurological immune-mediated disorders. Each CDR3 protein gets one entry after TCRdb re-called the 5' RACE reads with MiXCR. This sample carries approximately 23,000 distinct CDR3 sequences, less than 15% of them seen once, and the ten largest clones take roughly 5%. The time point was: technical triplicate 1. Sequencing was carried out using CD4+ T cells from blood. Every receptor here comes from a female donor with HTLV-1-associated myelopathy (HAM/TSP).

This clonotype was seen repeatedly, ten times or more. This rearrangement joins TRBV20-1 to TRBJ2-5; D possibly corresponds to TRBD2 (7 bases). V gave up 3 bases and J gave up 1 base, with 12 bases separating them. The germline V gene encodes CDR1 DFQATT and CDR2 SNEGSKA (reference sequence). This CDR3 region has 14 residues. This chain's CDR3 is CSARRGGTQETQYF. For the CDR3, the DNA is TGCAGTGCTAGGAGGGGGGGCACCCAAGAGACCCAGTACTTC.

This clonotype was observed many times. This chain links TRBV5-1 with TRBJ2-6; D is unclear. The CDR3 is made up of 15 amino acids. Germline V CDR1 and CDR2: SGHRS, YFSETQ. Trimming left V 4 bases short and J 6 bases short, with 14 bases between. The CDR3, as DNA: TGCGCCAGCAGCCAAACTCTATCCTCGGCCAACGTCCTGACTTTC. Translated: CASSQTLSSANVLTF.

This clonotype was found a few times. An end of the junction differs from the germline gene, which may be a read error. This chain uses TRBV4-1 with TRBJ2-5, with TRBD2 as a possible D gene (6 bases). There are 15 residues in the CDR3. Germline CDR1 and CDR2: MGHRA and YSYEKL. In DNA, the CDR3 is TGCGCCAGCAGCCAAACCTCGCTGGGCGGGGAGAGCCAGTACTTC. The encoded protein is CASSQTSLGGESQYF.